A single sample is the source of the 17 T cell receptor beta chains below, sequenced in a study of human T cells and chemical hapten exposure (dated by TCRdb to the early 2020s). What this sample's time point label stands for: patch test 1, 2 weeks after DPC sensitization. The treatment or condition label of this sample denotes: therapeutic diphenylcyclopropenone sensitization with weekly scalp DPC. Libraries came from RACE. Reads for this sample came from a NextSeq 500. TCRdb reprocessed the public reads (quality trimming at Q25 with fastp, clone calling with MiXCR) and kept in-frame beta chains. Entries that share a CDR3 protein sequence are merged under the most common genes and DNA. Across this sample there are approximately 400,000 distinct CDR3 sequences, with roughly 5% seen only once. About 2.2% of the sample is taken by the ten largest. The sequenced sample was whole blood, obtained in connection with sensitization to the hapten diphenylcyclopropenone (DPC). The receptors shown here come from a woman between 45 and 60 years old with alopecia areata. Some clones in this sample may be carry-over from other donors' samples.

This clonotype was seen ten or more times. This chain joins TRBV7-2 and TRBJ2-5, with 7 bases that match TRBD2. J lost 7 bases, V lost 3 bases, and 5 bases had no gene match. The germline gives CDR1 SGHTA, CDR2 FQGNSA. CDR3 size: 13 residues. The CDR3 here is CASSLGLYGTQYF. The CDR3 DNA follows: TGTGCCAGCAGCTTGGGACTATACGGGACCCAGTACTTC.

This clonotype was seen at least ten times. The rearrangement joins TRBV2 to TRBJ2-1, with TRBD2 matching over 11 bases. Germline V gene sequence: CDR1 SNHLY, CDR2 FYNNEI. With V trimmed by 2 bases and J by 8 bases, 8 bases remained unmatched. CDR3 length: 16 residues. Here the CDR3 DNA reads TGTGCCAGCAGTGAATTAGCGGGAGGGCCTTTCGATGAGCAGTTCTTC. It codes for CASSELAGGPFDEQFF.

At least ten counts were recorded for this clonotype. CDR3 sequence (DNA): TGTGCCAGCAGCTTAGAGGCGGGAGACTATGGGACCCAGTACTTC. It translates to CASSLEAGDYGTQYF. This chain connects TRBV7-2 to TRBJ2-5, with 7 bases that match TRBD2. The CDR3 runs 15 residues. V gave up 1 base and J gave up 7 bases; unmatched junction bases: 9. Looked up from germline, CDR1 is SGHTA and CDR2 is FQGNSA.

There are many counts of this clonotype. The chain is built from TRBV4-1 and TRBJ1-1; 9 positions match TRBD1. Germline loops: CDR1 MGHRA, CDR2 YSYEKL. There are 14 residues in the CDR3. With V trimmed by 4 bases and J by 5 bases, 5 bases remained unmatched. CDR3 in amino acids: CASSPTQGATEAFF. As DNA, the CDR3 is TGCGCCAGCAGCCCTACACAGGGGGCGACTGAAGCTTTCTTT.

In its sample, this clonotype was seen many times. The chain recombines TRBV6-5 with TRBJ1-6, with TRBD1 matching 7 bases. The CDR3 totals 14 residues. Trimming cost V 6 bases and J 10 bases; bases outside gene matches: 9. CDR1 is MNHEY and CDR2 is SVGAGI in the germline V gene. The CDR3 loop is CASRKGQLVSPLHF. The CDR3, as DNA: TGTGCCAGCAGAAAGGGACAGTTGGTGTCACCCCTCCACTTT.

This clonotype was seen many times. The gene calls are TRBV20-1 and TRBJ1-2; D ambiguous. Trimming pared 3 bases from V and 4 bases from J, leaving 12 bases between. The CDR3 has 13 residues. CDR1 and CDR2 from the germline V gene are DFQATT and SNEGSKA (reference sequence). CDR3: CSAREDGRYGYTF. The CDR3 bases are TGCAGTGCTAGGGAGGACGGACGCTATGGCTACACCTTC.

This clonotype was found a few times. This CDR3 reads CSALFQGETQYF. The CDR3 region has the DNA TGCAGCGCCCTTTTCCAGGGAGAGACCCAGTACTTC. The rearrangement uses TRBV29-1 and TRBJ2-5; TRBD1 is a possible D gene (5 bases). Trimming shortened V by 7 bases and J by 4 bases, and 13 bases separated the two germline ends. The CDR3 runs to 12 residues. Germline assignment: CDR1 SQVTM and CDR2 ANQGSEA.

This clonotype was observed at least ten times. V gene TRBV20-1 combines with J gene TRBJ2-3; TRBD2 aligns across 8 bases. The V segment lost 1 base and the J segment 6 bases; nucleotides outside the gene matches: 3. The CDR3 has 13 amino acids. In germline, CDR1 is DFQATT, CDR2 SNEGSKA (reference sequence). This CDR3 is CSARGTSWDTQYF. CDR3 DNA: TGCAGTGCTAGAGGGACTAGCTGGGATACGCAGTATTTT.

This clonotype was counted only a few times. Here the CDR3 reads CASSSTGADEQFF. The CDR3 nucleotides read TGTGCCAGCAGCTCGACAGGGGCTGATGAGCAGTTCTTC. The chain carries TRBV7-9 and TRBJ2-1, with 8 bases matching TRBD1. The V segment lost 4 bases and the J segment 8 bases; nucleotides outside the gene matches: 4. Germline values: CDR1 SEHNR, CDR2 FQNEAQ (reference sequence). The CDR3 covers 13 residues.

This clonotype was seen ten or more times. The chain uses TRBV28 and TRBJ1-2, with a tentative D call TRBD1 (5 bases). This CDR3 comprises 13 residues. Germline lookup yields CDR1 MDHEN and CDR2 SYDVKM. With 5 bases removed from V and 7 bases from J, the gap between germline ends came to 14 bases. The CDR3 nucleotides read TGTGCCAGCAGTATCCGACAGTTCGGTGGCTACACCTTC. Translation: CASSIRQFGGYTF.

The J gene is TRBJ2-3, the V gene TRBV3-1; 8 bases are shared with TRBD1. This CDR3 is 15 amino acids long. Germline-derived CDR1 and CDR2 are LGHDT and YNNKEL (reference sequence). Trimming removed 1 base from V and 3 bases from J; junction bases left unmatched: 3. CDR3 loop: CASSQGTGRTDTQYF. CDR3 sequence (DNA): TGTGCCAGCAGCCAAGGGACAGGGCGAACAGATACGCAGTATTTT.

This clonotype was detected a few times. V is TRBV7-9 and J is TRBJ1-1; D not certain. V gave up 1 base and J gave up 10 bases, with 16 bases separating them. The germline gives CDR1 SEHNR, CDR2 FQNEAQ (reference sequence). This CDR3 region has 14 residues. For the CDR3, the DNA is TGTGCCAGCAGCTTAGGCTCCGAGAAACGGGGAGCTTTCTTT. This encodes CASSLGSEKRGAFF.

This clonotype has a count of ten or more. This chain uses TRBV20-1 with TRBJ2-1; D is undetermined. There are 15 residues in the CDR3. With 1 base removed from V and 2 bases from J, the gap between germline ends came to 12 bases. Germline values: CDR1 DFQATT, CDR2 SNEGSKA (reference sequence). The CDR3 loop is CSARADRATYNEQFF. CDR3 sequence (DNA): TGCAGTGCTAGAGCGGACCGGGCCACCTACAATGAGCAGTTCTTC.

In this sample, this clonotype turned up many times. The chain recombines TRBV6-5 with TRBJ2-5; 9 nucleotides line up with TRBD2. The CDR3 runs 14 residues. Trimming took 5 bases from V and 7 from J; bases not matched to a gene: 8. Germline V gene sequence: CDR1 MNHEY, CDR2 SVGAGI. The CDR3 sequence is CASSPSGGPGTQYF. CDR3 DNA sequence: TGTGCCAGCAGTCCCAGCGGGGGGCCAGGGACCCAGTACTTC.

This clonotype was seen a handful of times. The chain combines TRBV6-5 with TRBJ1-1; D is unresolved. V lost 2 bases and J 2 bases, leaving 9 bases between the germline ends. CDR1 is MNHEY, CDR2 SVGAGI, per germline. The CDR3 runs to 14 residues. CDR3 residues: CASSYQIYNTEAFF. DNA for the CDR3: TGTGCCAGCAGTTACCAGATTTATAACACTGAAGCTTTCTTT.

This clonotype was detected ten times or more. The rearrangement uses TRBV9 and TRBJ2-7; D perhaps matches TRBD2 (5 bases). V lost 0 bases to trimming and J lost 6 bases, with 10 bases between them. This CDR3 is 13 amino acids long. The germline V gene has CDR1 SGDLS and CDR2 YYNGEE. CDR3 residues: CASSVVEGREQYF. CDR3 in DNA: TGTGCCAGCAGCGTAGTCGAGGGTCGCGAGCAGTACTTC. The complete variable domain, with remaining parts taken from reference TRBV9 and TRBJ2-7, reads DSGVTQTPKHLITATGQRVTLRCSPRSGDLSVYWYQQSLDQGLQFLIQYYNGEERAKGNILERFSAQQFPDLHSELNLSSLELGDSALYFCASSVVEGREQYFGPGTRLTVT.

This clonotype occurred a few times. The rearrangement links TRBV20-1 to TRBJ2-3; D may be TRBD1 or TRBD2 (5 bases each). Germline CDR1 and CDR2: DFQATT and SNEGSKA (reference sequence). The V end lost 3 bases, the J end lost 1 base, and 14 bases lay between the germline ends. CDR3 length equals 15 residues. The CDR3 DNA is TGCAGTGCTAGTGACGGGACGTTCGGCACAGATACGCAGTATTTT. This sequence encodes CSASDGTFGTDTQYF.